This TCR beta chain was sequenced during a study of cytomegalovirus exposure and HLA in healthy donors. Study-wide context: Per a later analysis, the roughly 680 first-cohort and approximately 120 validation repertoires shared one platform.

Concerning this clone itself: The antigen is undetermined.

The CDR3 covers 16 residues. Germline V gene lookup returns CDR1 SGDLS and CDR2 YYNGEE. Trimming cost V 0 bases and J 2 bases; bases outside gene matches: 5. The donors formed part of the roughly 120-subject validation cohort, distinct from the approximately 670-subject first cohort. Study-wide findings and caveats: Subsequent analysis showed first-cohort TCR clusters tending to co-occur in 120 validation repertoires. Reports credit the classifier with highly specific, highly sensitive diagnosis of cytomegalovirus status.

Assay used: immunoSEQ multiplex PCR; TCRdb lists only in-frame clones, some missing. This sample carries roughly 350,000 clones, roughly 90% of them seen once, and the ten largest clones take about 0.8%. The source is a woman aged 18-30 years in good health and CMV-seronegative. J is TRBJ1-3 and V is TRBV9; TRBD1 matches 7 bases. The sequenced material came from PBMCs. The CDR3 coding sequence is TGTGCCAGCAGCGTAGAGATCGGGACAGCTGGAAACACCATATATTTT. Protein: CASSVEIGTAGNTIYF.